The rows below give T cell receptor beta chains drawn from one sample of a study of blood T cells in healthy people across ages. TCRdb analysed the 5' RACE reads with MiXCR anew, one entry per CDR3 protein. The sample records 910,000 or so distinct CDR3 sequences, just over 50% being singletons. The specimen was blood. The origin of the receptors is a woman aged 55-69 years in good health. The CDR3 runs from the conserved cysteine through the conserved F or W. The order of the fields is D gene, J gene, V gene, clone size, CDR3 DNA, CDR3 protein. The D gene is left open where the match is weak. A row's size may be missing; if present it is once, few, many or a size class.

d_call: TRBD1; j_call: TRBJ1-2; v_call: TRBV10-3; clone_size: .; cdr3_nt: TGTGCCATCAGTGAGACCGGGACAGGGGTTTTGGGCTACACCTTC; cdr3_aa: CAISETGTGVLGYTF
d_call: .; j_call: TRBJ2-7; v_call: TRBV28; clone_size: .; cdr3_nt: TGTGCCAGCACCTCTACAGGGTCCAGTCACTACGAGCAGTACTTC; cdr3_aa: CASTSTGSSHYEQYF
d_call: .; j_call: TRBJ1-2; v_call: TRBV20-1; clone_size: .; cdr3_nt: TGCAGTGTGCTTAAGGAGGGGGGAGTGGGTGGCTACACCTTC; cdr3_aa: CSVLKEGGVGGYTF
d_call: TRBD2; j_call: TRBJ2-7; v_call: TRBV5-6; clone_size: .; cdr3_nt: TGTGCCAGCAGCTTGGGGCTTAGCGGGAGGGCCTACGAGCAGTACTTC; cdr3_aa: CASSLGLSGRAYEQYF
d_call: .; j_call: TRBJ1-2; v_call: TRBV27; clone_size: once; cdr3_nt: TGTGCCAGCAGCGTCAGACCGGTGGACTATGGCTACACCTTC; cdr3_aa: CASSVRPVDYGYTF
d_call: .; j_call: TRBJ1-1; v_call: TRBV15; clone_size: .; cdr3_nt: TGTGCCACCAGCGGGGGACATAAGAACACTGAAGCTTTCTTT; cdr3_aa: CATSGGHKNTEAFF
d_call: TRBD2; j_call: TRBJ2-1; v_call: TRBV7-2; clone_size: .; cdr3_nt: TGTGCCAGCAGCTTAAAACGAGCGGGAGGATTTGAGCAGTTCTTC; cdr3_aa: CASSLKRAGGFEQFF
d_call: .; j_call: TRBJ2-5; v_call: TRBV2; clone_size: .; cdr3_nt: TGTGCCAGCAGTACAACTAGCTTGGAGACCCAGTACTTC; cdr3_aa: CASSTTSLETQYF
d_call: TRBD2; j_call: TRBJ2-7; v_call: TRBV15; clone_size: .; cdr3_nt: TGTGCCACCAGCAATCCGGGACTAACCTACGAGCAGTACTTC; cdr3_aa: CATSNPGLTYEQYF
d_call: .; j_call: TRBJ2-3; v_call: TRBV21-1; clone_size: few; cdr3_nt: TGTGCCAGCAGCAAAGGGCTGGCTAGCGGGAAGAAAGATACGCAGTATTTT; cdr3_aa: CASSKGLASGKKDTQYF
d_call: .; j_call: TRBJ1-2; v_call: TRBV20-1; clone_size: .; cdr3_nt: TGCAGTGCTAGAGATTGGGGAGAGGCTGTCTATGGCTACACCTTC; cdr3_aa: CSARDWGEAVYGYTF
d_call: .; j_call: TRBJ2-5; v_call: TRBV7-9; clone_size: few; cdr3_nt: TGTGCCAGCAGCGTGGACCCCCTTAGGACCCAGTACTTC; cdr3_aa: CASSVDPLRTQYF
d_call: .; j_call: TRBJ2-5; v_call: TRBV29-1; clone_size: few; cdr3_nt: TGCAGCGCCGAACCGGGATCCCAAGAGACCCAGTACTTC; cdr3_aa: CSAEPGSQETQYF
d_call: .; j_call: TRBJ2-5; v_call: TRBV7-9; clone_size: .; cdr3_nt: TGTGCCAGCAGCTTAGTTACGGGACGTGGGACCCAGTACTTC; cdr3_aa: CASSLVTGRGTQYF